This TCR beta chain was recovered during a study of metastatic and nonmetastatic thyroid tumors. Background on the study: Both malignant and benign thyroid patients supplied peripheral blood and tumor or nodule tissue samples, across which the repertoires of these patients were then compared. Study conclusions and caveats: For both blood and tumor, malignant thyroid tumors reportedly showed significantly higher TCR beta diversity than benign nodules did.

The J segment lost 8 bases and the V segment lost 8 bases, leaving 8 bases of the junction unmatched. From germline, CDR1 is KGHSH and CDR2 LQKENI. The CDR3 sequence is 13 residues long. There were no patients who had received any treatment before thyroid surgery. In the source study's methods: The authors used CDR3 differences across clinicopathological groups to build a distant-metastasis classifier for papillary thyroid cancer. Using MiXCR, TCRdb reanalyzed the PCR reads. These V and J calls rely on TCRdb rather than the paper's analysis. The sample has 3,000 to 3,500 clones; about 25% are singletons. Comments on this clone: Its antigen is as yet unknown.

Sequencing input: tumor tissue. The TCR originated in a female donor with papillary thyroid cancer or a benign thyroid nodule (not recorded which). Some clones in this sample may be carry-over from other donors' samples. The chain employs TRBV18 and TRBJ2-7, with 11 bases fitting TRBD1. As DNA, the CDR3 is TGTGCCAGCGAGGGGGACAGGGGGACCCAGCAGTACTTC. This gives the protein CASEGDRGTQQYF.